The 20 T cell receptor beta chains below were found in one sample sequenced in a study of siplizumab effects on memory and regulatory T cells. The table came from immunoSEQ multiplex PCR; TCRdb's copy has only in-frame clones and leaves some out. The top ten clones hold 0.03% to 0.035% of a sample with more than 75,000 clones, roughly 96% of them seen once. The sample comprised naive CD4+ T cells sorted from blood. Source of these receptors: a human donor in good health.

The gene calls are TRBV7-3 and TRBJ1-2, with 7 bases fitting TRBD1. CDR1 is SGHTA and CDR2 is FQGTGA in the germline V gene. This CDR3 spans 14 amino acids. The trim removed 0 bases at V and 12 bases at J, leaving 10 bases unmatched. In DNA, the CDR3 is TGTGCCAGCAGCTTAACACCAGGGGGGTCGATGCACACCTTC. Translated, it gives CASSLTPGGSMHTF.

The V call is TRBV6-5, the J call TRBJ2-2, with 7 bases aligning to TRBD2. Germline V CDR1 and CDR2: MNHEY, SVGAGI. The CDR3 is 14 residues long. V lost 8 bases, J lost 6 bases, and 9 bases stayed unmatched. This CDR3 is CASRAGLLSGELFF. The CDR3 region has the DNA TGTGCCAGCCGGGCGGGACTATTATCCGGGGAGCTGTTTTTT.

J is TRBJ1-1 and V is TRBV7-6, with D unresolved. CDR3 length equals 15 residues. From germline, CDR1 is SGHVS and CDR2 FNYEAQ. Trimming removed 7 bases at V and 0 bases at J, with 15 bases between. The CDR3 spells CASNPAPDVNTEAFF. CDR3 coding DNA: TGTGCCAGCAACCCCGCCCCAGACGTGAACACTGAAGCTTTCTTT.

The chain employs TRBV4-1 and TRBJ1-2; D is possibly TRBD1 (5 bases). Germline-derived CDR1 and CDR2 are MGHRA and YSYEKL. Trimming took 0 bases from V and 3 from J, leaving 11 bases between them. CDR3 size: 15 residues. The CDR3, as DNA: TGCGCCAGCAGCCAAGAGGGGCAAGTGCACTATGGCTACACCTTC. Its translation: CASSQEGQVHYGYTF.

This sequence joins TRBV7-9 and TRBJ2-3; 9 positions agree with TRBD2. The CDR3 is 15 residues long. The ends lost 4 bases at V and 1 base at J; junction bases unmatched: 3. Germline V gene data show CDR1 as SEHNR and CDR2 as FQNEAQ (reference sequence). CDR3 region: CASSYQRGGTDTQYF. The CDR3 DNA is TGTGCCAGCAGCTACCAGCGGGGGGGCACAGATACGCAGTATTTT.

The CDR3 DNA is TGTGCCAGTAGAACAACTAACAGGGTGGGAGGCTACACCTTC. It translates to CASRTTNRVGGYTF. The chain joins TRBV19 to TRBJ1-2; maybe TRBD1 (6 bases). Germline CDR1 LNHDA, CDR2 SQIVND (reference sequence). The CDR3 runs 14 residues. V dropped 6 bases and J dropped 8 bases, with 19 bases sitting between them.

The chain links TRBV6-7 to TRBJ2-5; D is uncertain. TRBV6-7 is an ORF for which the function is uncertain. CDR3 length equals 14 residues. V was shortened by 8 bases and J by 3 bases, with 16 bases between the two germline ends. CDR3 loop: CASLPPQRKETQYF. The CDR3 region has the DNA TGTGCCAGCTTACCCCCCCAGCGAAAAGAGACCCAGTACTTC.

This rearrangement joins TRBV7-9 to TRBJ1-3; unclear D gene. Germline CDR1 is SEHNR and CDR2 is FQNEAQ (reference sequence). V lost 1 base and J lost 2, with 12 bases in between. CDR3 length equals 16 residues. The CDR3 is CASSLVSGGTGNTIYF. CDR3 bases: TGTGCCAGCAGCTTAGTTTCCGGAGGGACTGGAAACACCATATATTTT.

This clone appeared a single time. Other DNA sequences from this sample encode an identical CDR3 as well. The CDR3 region is CASSSGTGGYQPQHF. The CDR3 DNA is TGTGCCAGCAGTTCCGGGACAGGGGGCTATCAGCCCCAGCATTTT. The chain recombines TRBV2 with TRBJ1-5; 12 nucleotides line up with TRBD1. CDR1 SNHLY and CDR2 FYNNEI come from the germline V gene. This CDR3 is built from 15 residues. V lost 5 bases, J lost 5 bases, and 4 bases stayed unmatched.

This chain uses TRBV7-4 with TRBJ1-3; TRBD1 matches at 10 bases. V shed 3 bases and J 7 bases; nucleotides not matched to a gene: 6. The germline CDR1 and CDR2 sequences are SGHVT and SQSDAQ. This CDR3 is 15 amino acids long. In DNA, the CDR3 is TGTGCCAGCAGCTTGACAGGGGGCAAAGGGAACACCATATATTTT. Translated, it gives CASSLTGGKGNTIYF.

With regard to this clone: The same CDR3 arises from other DNA sequences in this sample as well. The CDR3: CASSYRGTGELFF. The CDR3 coding sequence is TGTGCCAGCAGCTACAGGGGAACCGGGGAGCTGTTTTTT. The chain joins TRBV11-3 to TRBJ2-2; TRBD1 matches at 7 bases. From germline, CDR1 is SGHNT and CDR2 YENEEA. The CDR3 runs to 13 residues. V gave up 4 bases and J gave up 5 bases; unmatched junction bases: 1.

This clone was recorded once. This chain links TRBV6-5 with TRBJ2-7; D is undetermined. V was cut by 2 bases and J by 1 base, with 9 bases left in between. This CDR3 is built from 14 residues. Germline CDR1 MNHEY, CDR2 SVGAGI. Here the CDR3 reads CASSYARWSYEQYF. The CDR3 DNA reads as TGTGCCAGCAGTTACGCCCGTTGGTCCTACGAGCAGTACTTC.

This chain connects TRBV29-1 to TRBJ1-2; tentatively, D is TRBD1 (5 bases). In germline, CDR1 is SQVTM, CDR2 ANQGSEA. CDR3 length equals 12 residues. V lost 1 base and J lost 10, with 13 bases in between. CDR3 sequence (DNA): TGCAGCGTTGAAGGGCAGGGAACTGACTACACCTTC. Translating it yields CSVEGQGTDYTF.

J is TRBJ2-7 and V is TRBV20-1; the D is unclear. This CDR3 spans 10 amino acids. Trimming pared 4 bases from V and 7 bases from J, leaving 8 bases between. Germline V gene lookup returns CDR1 DFQATT and CDR2 SNEGSKA (reference sequence). CDR3 bases: TGCAGTGCTACTCTTGGGGAGCAGTACTTC. It encodes CSATLGEQYF.

The rearrangement uses TRBV15 and TRBJ2-2, with D unclear. V was pared by 5 bases and J by 4 bases, with 14 bases between. Per the germline V gene, CDR1 is LNHNV and CDR2 is YYDKDF (reference sequence). This CDR3 spans 15 amino acids. CDR3 sequence (DNA): TGTGCCACCAGCGGGCTTGGTCTTGGCACCGGGGAGCTGTTTTTT. Amino acids: CATSGLGLGTGELFF.

This clone occurred once. The chain links TRBV7-6 to TRBJ2-7; TRBD1 agrees at 9 bases. The CDR3 consists of 14 residues. V shed 3 bases, J shed 2 bases, and the junction held 2 bases outside the gene matches. Germline CDR1 reads SGHVS; CDR2 reads FNYEAQ. The CDR3 here is CASSLRTGAYEQYF. The DNA for the CDR3 is TGTGCCAGCAGCTTGAGGACAGGGGCCTACGAGCAGTACTTC.

This clone came up once. The chain uses TRBV7-8 and TRBJ1-1; D call uncertain. Germline V gene sequence: CDR1 SGHVS, CDR2 FQNEAQ. Between the trimmed V and J ends, which lost 2 bases and 1 base, there was a span of 11 bases. The length of the CDR3 is 15 residues. The CDR3 nucleotides read TGTGCCAGCAGCTTAAATCAACACACGAACACTGAAGCTTTCTTT. Its protein is CASSLNQHTNTEAFF.

CDR3 nucleotide sequence: TGTGCCAGCAGTGACTTGAGGACTAGCGCTTACAATGAGCAGTTCTTC. Translated: CASSDLRTSAYNEQFF. The chain is built from TRBV6-4 and TRBJ2-1, with 9 bases that match TRBD2. The CDR3 is made up of 16 amino acids. Germline V gene sequence: CDR1 MRHNA, CDR2 SNTAGT. J lost 4 bases, V lost 1 base, and 5 bases had no gene match.

The V gene is TRBV19, the J gene TRBJ1-2; TRBD1 matches at 7 bases. Trimming at V came to 6 bases and at J to 5 bases, leaving 9 bases not matched to a gene. CDR3 length equals 14 residues. Germline V gives CDR1 LNHDA, CDR2 SQIVND (reference sequence). CDR3 DNA: TGTGCCAGTAGCCCTGGGACAGCTACTTATGGCTACACCTTC. It translates to CASSPGTATYGYTF.

The genes are TRBV6-1 and TRBJ2-2, with D possibly TRBD2 on 6 matching bases. The CDR3 has 17 residues. Germline loops: CDR1 MNHNS, CDR2 SASEGT. Trimming removed 0 bases from V and 5 bases from J, with 16 bases in between. CDR3 sequence reads: CASSEAWWGVTTGELFF. The CDR3, as DNA: TGTGCCAGCAGTGAAGCATGGTGGGGGGTCACAACCGGGGAGCTGTTTTTT.